This passage covers 16 T cell receptor beta chains from one sample sequenced in a study of CD8+ T cells in alopecia areata. Treatment noted: oral pan-JAK inhibitor, 5-10 mg twice daily. It was cDNA, reverse transcribed from extracted RNA, that served as the sequencing template. Sequencing used immunoSEQ multiplex PCR; TCRdb keeps in-frame clones, though not all of them. The sample includes some 200,000 clones, approximately 45% of them seen just once. Sequenced here: CD4+ T cells sorted from blood, sampled at approximately week 36, from a patient treated with tofacitinib. The receptors stem from a human donor with alopecia areata.

The chain recombines TRBV30 with TRBJ1-1; no clear D gene. The germline gives CDR1 GTSNPN, CDR2 SVGIG (reference sequence). The germline V and J ends were trimmed by 4 bases and 1 base, with 10 bases remaining between them. The CDR3 has 13 amino acids. The CDR3 sequence is CAWTPGRNTEAFF. The CDR3 DNA follows: TGTGCCTGGACCCCGGGGAGGAACACTGAAGCTTTCTTT.

This chain connects TRBV27 to TRBJ2-7, with 9 bases aligning to TRBD1. Germline CDR1 is MNHEY and CDR2 is SMNVEV (reference sequence). The CDR3 loop spans 16 amino acids. With V trimmed by 6 bases and J by 2 bases, 11 bases remained unmatched. CDR3 amino acids: CASRGTKQGAPYEQYF. The DNA of the CDR3 is TGTGCCAGCAGGGGAACCAAACAGGGGGCCCCCTACGAGCAGTACTTC.

The sample holds a few counts of this clone. The chain recombines TRBV30 with TRBJ2-4; perhaps TRBD2 as D (6 bases). V gave up 5 bases and J gave up 0 bases, with 8 bases separating them. Germline lookup yields CDR1 GTSNPN and CDR2 SVGIG (reference sequence). The CDR3 has 13 amino acids. The CDR3 DNA is TGTGCCTGGGGAGGGCAAGCCAAAAACATTCAGTACTTC. It codes for CAWGGQAKNIQYF.

This sequence joins TRBV30 and TRBJ2-5, with no clear D. CDR1 is GTSNPN and CDR2 is SVGIG in the germline V gene (reference sequence). The germline V and J ends were trimmed by 0 bases and 5 bases, with 4 bases remaining between them. The length of the CDR3 is 11 residues. The CDR3 nucleotides are TGTGCCTGGAGTGTCTCTGAGACCCAGTACTTC. Its translation: CAWSVSETQYF.

This clone was picked up a small number of times. This chain's CDR3 is CASSLGDQETQYF. The CDR3 bases are TGTGCCAGCAGCTTGGGGGACCAAGAGACCCAGTACTTC. The chain combines TRBV7-8 with TRBJ2-5; either TRBD1 or TRBD2 may fit D (5 bases each). V was pared by 3 bases and J by 0 bases, with 5 bases between. This CDR3 contains 13 residues. Germline V lookup: CDR1 SGHVS, CDR2 FQNEAQ. The full variable domain, rest sourced from reference TRBV7-8 and TRBJ2-5, is GAGVSQSPRYKVAKRGQDVALRCDPISGHVSLFWYQQALGQGPEFLTYFQNEAQLDKSGLPSDRFFAERPEGSVSTLKIQRTQQEDSAVYLCASSLGDQETQYFGPGTRLLVL.

The chain has TRBV2 and TRBJ2-5; no reliable D call. Looked up from germline, CDR1 is SNHLY and CDR2 is FYNNEI. V was pared by 6 bases and J by 5 bases, with 7 bases between. CDR3 size: 11 residues. The CDR3 DNA reads TGTGCCAGCAGGTTGCGTGAGACCCAGTACTTC. It encodes CASRLRETQYF.

This clone came up a few times. The chain's CDR3 is CASSLIQGALTEAFF. The CDR3 DNA follows: TGTGCCAGCAGCTTGATACAGGGGGCGCTGACTGAAGCTTTCTTT. V and J are TRBV13 and TRBJ1-1, with 9 positions matching TRBD1. The CDR3 extends over 15 amino acids. V trimming: 3 bases; J trimming: 5 bases; junction bases outside the gene matches: 7. Germline CDR1 PRHDT, CDR2 FYEKMQ (reference sequence).

This clone was counted a few times. V and J are TRBV28 and TRBJ1-1, with D maybe TRBD1 (5 bases). This CDR3 is built from 12 residues. Trimming shortened V by 10 bases and J by 3 bases, and 12 bases separated the two germline ends. Germline V lookup: CDR1 MDHEN, CDR2 SYDVKM. CDR3 protein: CAKAGGDTEAFF. CDR3 DNA sequence: TGTGCCAAAGCCGGAGGGGACACTGAAGCTTTCTTT.

V and J are TRBV30 and TRBJ2-6, with 9 positions matching TRBD1. Per germline, CDR1 GTSNPN and CDR2 SVGIG (reference sequence). V lost 5 bases and J lost 0; bases outside the gene matches: 5. CDR3 length: 16 amino acids. For the CDR3, the DNA is TGTGCCTGGCGGACAGGGGTTGACTCTGGGGCCAACGTCCTGACTTTC. This sequence encodes CAWRTGVDSGANVLTF.

The chain has TRBV4-1 and TRBJ1-1, with D possibly being TRBD1 (6 bases). Germline CDR1 MGHRA, CDR2 YSYEKL. The CDR3 spans 14 residues. V shed 4 bases and J shed 2 bases, with 11 bases lying between them. The CDR3 here is CASSLWTVNTEAFF. CDR3 in DNA: TGCGCCAGCAGCCTCTGGACAGTAAACACTGAAGCTTTCTTT.

This sequence joins TRBV10-2 and TRBJ2-7; D gene ambiguous. The germline CDR1 and CDR2 sequences are WSHSY and SAAADI. V shed 8 bases and J shed 1 base, with 15 bases lying between them. This CDR3 region has 14 residues. CDR3: CASGQATGSYEQYF. The CDR3 region has the DNA TGCGCCAGCGGGCAGGCGACTGGGTCCTACGAGCAGTACTTC.

This clone was observed a handful of times. The CDR3 bases are TGTGCCAGCCGAGGCTCTGGAAACACCATATATTTT. This gives the protein CASRGSGNTIYF. This chain connects TRBV7-2 to TRBJ1-3; D is ambiguous. Looked up from germline, CDR1 is SGHTA and CDR2 is FQGNSA. Trimming shortened V by 8 bases and J by 0 bases, and 5 bases separated the two germline ends. The CDR3 runs to 12 residues.

This clone was observed a handful of times. This chain connects TRBV14 to TRBJ1-1, with a weak D call TRBD1 (5 bases). The germline V and J ends were trimmed by 4 bases and 0 bases, with 9 bases remaining between them. CDR3 length equals 14 residues. CDR1 and CDR2 (germline): SGHDN, FVKESK. CDR3 sequence reads: CASSRKTVNTEAFF. Written as DNA, the CDR3 is TGTGCCAGCAGCCGCAAGACAGTGAACACTGAAGCTTTCTTT.

The V and J genes are TRBV30 and TRBJ2-5; D remains unclear. Germline-derived CDR1 and CDR2 are GTSNPN and SVGIG (reference sequence). Trimming removed 1 base from V and 4 bases from J, with 7 bases in between. The CDR3 extends over 12 amino acids. CDR3 in DNA: TGTGCCTGGAGTGGCCCGGGAGAGACCCAGTACTTC. This translates into CAWSGPGETQYF.

The rearrangement joins TRBV30 to TRBJ1-2; weak D call: TRBD1 (6 bases). The CDR3 extends over 11 amino acids. CDR1 is GTSNPN and CDR2 is SVGIG in the germline V gene (reference sequence). Between the trimmed V and J ends, which lost 0 bases and 10 bases, there was a span of 9 bases. CDR3 DNA sequence: TGTGCCTGGAGTGTCCGACAGGACTACACCTTC. This sequence encodes CAWSVRQDYTF.

There are a few counts of this clone. The chain combines TRBV29-1 with TRBJ2-1; D is uncertain. The CDR3 has 11 amino acids. CDR1 SQVTM and CDR2 ANQGSEA come from the germline V gene. The V end lost 6 bases, the J end lost 5 bases, and 8 bases lay between the germline ends. CDR3 DNA sequence: TGCAGCGTAACCCAAGACAATGAGCAGTTCTTC. It is translated as CSVTQDNEQFF.